Following are 22 T cell receptor beta chains from one sample sequenced in a study of a mutant IDH1 vaccine in newly diagnosed glioma. Described time point: baseline, week 1 (first vaccination visit). Stated treatment: pre-vaccination baseline after standard-of-care therapy. The data were produced by immunoSEQ multiplex PCR, yet TCRdb's version contains in-frame clones alone and is incomplete. The sample carries some 100,000 clones, 83% recorded once. Source: PBMCs, taken from a glioma patient treated with radiotherapy, temozolomide or both. The receptors originated from a woman in her fifties or sixties with glioma.

The gene calls are TRBV5-4 and TRBJ2-5; D is unclear. The ends were cut back, 1 base at V and 1 base at J, with 5 bases in the middle. CDR3 size: 13 residues. The germline V gene encodes CDR1 SGHNT and CDR2 YYREEE (reference sequence). The CDR3 DNA sequence: TGTGCCAGCAGCTTGCCCCCCCAAGAGACCCAGTACTTC. Translation: CASSLPPQETQYF.

The chain couples TRBV27 to TRBJ1-2; TRBD1 agrees at 10 bases. Germline-derived CDR1 and CDR2 are MNHEY and SMNVEV (reference sequence). The ends lost 5 bases at V and 7 bases at J; junction bases unmatched: 13. This CDR3 comprises 16 residues. CDR3 coding DNA: TGTGCCAGCAGTCCCACCCTCGGGACAGGGGAGATTGGCTACACCTTC. The encoded protein is CASSPTLGTGEIGYTF.

V and J are TRBV2 and TRBJ2-5; perhaps TRBD2 as D (6 bases). The ends were cut back, 0 bases at V and 4 bases at J, with 12 bases in the middle. This CDR3 region has 15 residues. Germline lookup yields CDR1 SNHLY and CDR2 FYNNEI. The CDR3 coding sequence is TGTGCCAGCAGTGAAGCGGGGGACTTTCGAGAGACCCAGTACTTC. Translated: CASSEAGDFRETQYF.

The rearrangement links TRBV19 to TRBJ1-4, with D maybe TRBD1 (5 bases). This CDR3 has 17 amino acids. The V end lost 6 bases, the J end lost 8 bases, and 25 bases lay between the germline ends. Germline values: CDR1 LNHDA, CDR2 SQIVND (reference sequence). The CDR3 spells CASSPQGVRPYSEKLFF. The CDR3 DNA sequence: TGTGCCAGTAGCCCCCAGGGAGTCAGACCTTACTCGGAAAAACTGTTTTTT.

The J gene is TRBJ1-5, the V gene TRBV4-1; TRBD1 aligns across 7 bases. This CDR3 is 15 amino acids long. V lost 4 bases, J lost 5 bases, and 8 bases stayed unmatched. Germline V gives CDR1 MGHRA, CDR2 YSYEKL. The CDR3 protein is CASSPDRDRDQPQHF. The CDR3 nucleotides read TGCGCCAGCAGCCCCGACAGGGACCGAGATCAGCCCCAGCATTTT.

This chain connects TRBV28 to TRBJ1-5, with D possibly TRBD1 on 6 matching bases. The ends were cut back, 7 bases at V and 2 bases at J, with 15 bases in the middle. The length of the CDR3 is 15 residues. CDR1 MDHEN and CDR2 SYDVKM come from the germline V gene. CDR3 amino acids: CASIQGGDGNQPQHF. The CDR3 DNA follows: TGTGCCAGCATTCAAGGGGGGGACGGCAATCAGCCCCAGCATTTT.

The V gene is TRBV11-2, the J gene TRBJ2-2, with 8 nucleotides matching TRBD1. Germline loops: CDR1 SGHAT, CDR2 FQNNGV. The CDR3 covers 14 residues. V dropped 4 bases and J dropped 7; count of bases not matched to a gene: 5. CDR3 region: CASSSTGDSGELFF. The CDR3 region has the DNA TGTGCCAGCAGCTCGACAGGGGACAGCGGGGAGCTGTTTTTT.

This clone was seen just once. The chain combines TRBV25-1 with TRBJ2-7; either TRBD1 or TRBD2 may supply D (6 bases each). Trimming took off 6 bases at V and 4 bases at J, with 13 bases between the two ends. The CDR3 spans 13 residues. Per germline, CDR1 MGHDK and CDR2 SYGVNS. CDR3 sequence reads: CASSEGGAYEQYF. The DNA for the CDR3 is TGTGCCAGCAGCGAGGGGGGCGCTTACGAGCAGTACTTC.

This clone was seen more than once but under ten times. The V call is TRBV7-2, the J call TRBJ2-1; no definite D call. The CDR3 spans 12 residues. V was clipped by 0 bases and J by 8 bases, with 5 bases between them. From germline, CDR1 is SGHTA and CDR2 FQGNSA. Here the CDR3 DNA reads TGTGCCAGCAGCTTAGCCTTCGATGAGCAGTTCTTC. This gives the protein CASSLAFDEQFF.

This chain joins TRBV19 and TRBJ1-5; D remains ambiguous. Trimming cost V 1 base and J 2 bases, with 18 bases left between them. There are 18 residues in the CDR3. CDR1 is LNHDA and CDR2 is SQIVND in the germline V gene (reference sequence). This chain's CDR3 is CASSIVSGNGFGNQPQHF. The CDR3 DNA follows: TGTGCCAGTAGTATAGTCTCCGGGAATGGATTCGGCAATCAGCCCCAGCATTTT.

V gene TRBV7-6 combines with J gene TRBJ1-4; no clear D. The CDR3 sequence is 11 residues long. With 2 bases removed from V and 5 bases from J, the gap between germline ends came to 0 bases. Germline lookup yields CDR1 SGHVS and CDR2 FNYEAQ. CDR3 region: CASSLNEKLFF. The DNA for the CDR3 is TGTGCCAGCAGCTTAAATGAAAAACTGTTTTTT.

Here the CDR3 reads CASSLGQGVYEQYF. DNA of the CDR3: TGTGCCAGCAGCTTGGGACAGGGAGTCTACGAGCAGTACTTC. The V call is TRBV5-6, the J call TRBJ2-7, with TRBD1 identical over 7 bases. Trimming removed 0 bases from V and 3 bases from J; junction bases left unmatched: 3. The CDR3 consists of 14 residues. Germline-derived CDR1 and CDR2 are SGHDT and YYEEEE.

This chain uses TRBV7-2 with TRBJ1-4; the D is unclear. Germline values: CDR1 SGHTA, CDR2 FQGNSA. V lost 1 base, J lost 6 bases, and 12 bases lay in between. The CDR3 runs 15 residues. As DNA, the CDR3 is TGTGCCAGCAGCTTAGTTATGGGCCCGTATGAAAAACTGTTTTTT. Encoded protein: CASSLVMGPYEKLFF.

This clone was seen only a few times. The rearrangement joins TRBV4-1 to TRBJ1-1; TRBD1 is a possible D gene (5 bases). Trimming cost V 7 bases and J 4 bases, with 19 bases left between them. CDR3 length: 15 residues. Germline V CDR1 and CDR2: MGHRA, YSYEKL. The CDR3 loop reads CASNDRGLRGTEAFF. In nucleotides, the CDR3 is TGCGCCAGCAATGACCGGGGACTTAGGGGCACTGAAGCTTTCTTT.

V and J are TRBV7-9 and TRBJ2-7, with 14 bases matching TRBD2. In germline, CDR1 is SEHNR, CDR2 FQNEAQ (reference sequence). This CDR3 has 18 amino acids. V was clipped by 5 bases and J by 2 bases; unmatched bases: 11. CDR3 coding DNA: TGTGCCAGCAGCCCGGGGGCGGGACTAGCGGGGGATCCCTACGAGCAGTACTTC. Its protein product is CASSPGAGLAGDPYEQYF.

The rearrangement joins TRBV7-9 to TRBJ2-7; D might be TRBD1 (5 bases). This CDR3 spans 15 amino acids. Trimming shortened V by 1 base and J by 5 bases, and 15 bases separated the two germline ends. The germline CDR1 and CDR2 sequences are SEHNR and FQNEAQ (reference sequence). The CDR3: CASSLGLGASDEQYF. The CDR3 DNA sequence: TGTGCCAGCAGCTTAGGTTTAGGGGCCTCGGACGAGCAGTACTTC.

The chain uses TRBV2 and TRBJ1-3; D ambiguous. This CDR3 contains 15 residues. Germline CDR1 reads SNHLY; CDR2 reads FYNNEI. Between the trimmed V and J ends, which lost 3 bases and 0 bases, there was a span of 9 bases. The CDR3 reads CASSEDGLSGNTIYF. For the CDR3, the DNA is TGTGCCAGCAGTGAGGACGGCCTCTCTGGAAACACCATATATTTT. Using reference TRBV2 and TRBJ1-3 for the parts outside the CDR3, the full variable domain is EPEVTQTPSHQVTQMGQEVILRCVPISNHLYFYWYRQILGQKVEFLVSFYNNEISEKSEIFDDQFSVERPDGSNFTLKIRSTKLEDSAMYFCASSEDGLSGNTIYFGEGSWLTVV.

The chain recombines TRBV7-2 with TRBJ2-3; TRBD2 is a possible D gene (5 bases). The V end lost 1 base, the J end lost 2 bases, and 19 bases lay between the germline ends. Germline V gene data show CDR1 as SGHTA and CDR2 as FQGNSA. CDR3 length: 18 amino acids. In nucleotides, the CDR3 is TGTGCCAGCAGCTTAGAGGCCGCGGGCAGGTTTAACACAGATACGCAGTATTTT. Encoded protein: CASSLEAAGRFNTDTQYF.

The chain joins TRBV6-1 to TRBJ2-3, with TRBD2 matching over 8 bases. The CDR3 is 17 residues long. V lost 1 base and J lost 0; bases outside the gene matches: 6. Germline V lookup: CDR1 MNHNS, CDR2 SASEGT. This CDR3 reads CASSEERGGHSTDTQYF. The DNA of the CDR3 is TGTGCCAGCAGTGAAGAACGGGGGGGGCACAGCACAGATACGCAGTATTTT.

This rearrangement joins TRBV19 to TRBJ1-2; a weak D match, TRBD1 (5 bases). The V end lost 0 bases, the J end lost 2 bases, and 13 bases lay between the germline ends. Germline V CDR1 and CDR2: LNHDA, SQIVND (reference sequence). There are 16 residues in the CDR3. CDR3 loop: CASSIDRRGHNYGYTF. CDR3 DNA sequence: TGTGCCAGTAGTATAGATCGGAGGGGTCACAACTATGGCTACACCTTC.

This clone has more than one count but fewer than ten. The V gene is TRBV19, the J gene TRBJ1-5, with D perhaps TRBD1 (6 bases). CDR1 LNHDA and CDR2 SQIVND come from the germline V gene (reference sequence). Trimming took 3 bases from V and 5 from J, leaving 23 bases between them. This CDR3 comprises 18 residues. The CDR3: CASSIALGPTGIDQPQHF. The CDR3 DNA follows: TGTGCCAGTAGTATTGCATTGGGACCCACAGGGATCGATCAGCCCCAGCATTTT.

This chain uses TRBV7-3 with TRBJ2-3, with 8 positions matching TRBD2. With 5 bases clipped from V and 0 bases from J, the junction kept 19 bases outside the gene matches. Germline CDR1 and CDR2: SGHTA and FQGTGA. The CDR3 is made up of 20 amino acids. The chain's CDR3 is CASSPGRGLAGIPSTDTQYF. In DNA form, the CDR3 reads TGTGCCAGCAGCCCGGGGCGTGGGCTAGCGGGTATTCCTAGCACAGATACGCAGTATTTT.